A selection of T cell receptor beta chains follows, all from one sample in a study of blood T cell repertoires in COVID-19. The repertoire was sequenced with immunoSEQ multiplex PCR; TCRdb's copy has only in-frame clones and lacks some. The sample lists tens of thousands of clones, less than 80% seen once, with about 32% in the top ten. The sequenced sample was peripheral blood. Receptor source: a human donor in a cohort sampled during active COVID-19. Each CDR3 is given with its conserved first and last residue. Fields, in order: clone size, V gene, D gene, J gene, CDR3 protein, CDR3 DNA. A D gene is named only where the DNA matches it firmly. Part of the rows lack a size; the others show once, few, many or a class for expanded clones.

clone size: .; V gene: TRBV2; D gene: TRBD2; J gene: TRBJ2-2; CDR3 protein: CASSPGLAGVAGELFF; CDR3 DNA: TGTGCCAGCAGTCCCGGACTAGCGGGAGTGGCCGGGGAGCTGTTTTTT
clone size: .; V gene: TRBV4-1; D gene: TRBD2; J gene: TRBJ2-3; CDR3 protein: CASSLGLAGSDTQYF; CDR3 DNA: TGCGCCAGCAGCCTGGGACTAGCGGGATCGGATACGCAGTATTTT
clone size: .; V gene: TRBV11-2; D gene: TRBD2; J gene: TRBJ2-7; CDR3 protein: CASSSGLAGSYEQYF; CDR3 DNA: TGTGCCAGCAGCTCGGGACTAGCGGGGAGCTACGAGCAGTACTTC
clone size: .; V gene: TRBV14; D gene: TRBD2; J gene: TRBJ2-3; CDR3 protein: CASSLGLAANTDTQYF; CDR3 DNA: TGTGCCAGCAGCTTGGGGCTAGCGGCAAACACAGATACGCAGTATTTT
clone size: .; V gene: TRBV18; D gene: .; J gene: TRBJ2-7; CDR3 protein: CASSPDPRDEQYF; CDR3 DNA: TGTGCCAGCTCACCCGACCCCCGGGACGAGCAGTACTTC
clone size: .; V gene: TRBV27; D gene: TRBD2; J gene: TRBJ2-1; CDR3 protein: CASTPLHGRASSSYNEQFF; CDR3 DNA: TGTGCCAGCACCCCGCTACACGGGAGGGCCTCAAGCTCCTACAATGAGCAGTTCTTC
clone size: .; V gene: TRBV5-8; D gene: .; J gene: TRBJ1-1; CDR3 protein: CASSQDAGTEAFF; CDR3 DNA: TGTGCCAGCAGCCAAGACGCGGGTACTGAAGCTTTCTTT
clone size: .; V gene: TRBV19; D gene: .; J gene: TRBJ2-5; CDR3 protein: CASTTGGNLATQYF; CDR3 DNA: TGTGCCAGTACCACAGGCGGCAACCTTGCGACCCAGTACTTC
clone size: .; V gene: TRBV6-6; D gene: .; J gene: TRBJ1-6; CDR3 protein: CASSSPTADNSPLHF; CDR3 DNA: TGTGCCAGCAGTTCCCCGACAGCTGATAATTCACCCCTCCACTTT
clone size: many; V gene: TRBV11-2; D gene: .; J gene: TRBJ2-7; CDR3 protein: CASSFLRVGSYEQYF; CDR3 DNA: TGTGCCAGCAGCTTCCTCAGGGTAGGGTCCTACGAGCAGTACTTC
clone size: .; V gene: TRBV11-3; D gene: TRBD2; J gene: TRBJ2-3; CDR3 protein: CASSRTSGSDTQYF; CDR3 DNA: TGTGCCAGCAGCCGGACTAGCGGGAGTGATACGCAGTATTTT
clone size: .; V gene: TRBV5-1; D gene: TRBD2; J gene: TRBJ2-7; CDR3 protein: CASSPAGLAGGFNYEQYF; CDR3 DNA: TGCGCCAGCAGCCCCGCGGGACTAGCGGGAGGGTTCAACTACGAGCAGTACTTC
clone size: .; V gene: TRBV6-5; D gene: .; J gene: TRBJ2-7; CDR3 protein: CASSPDSLRQYF; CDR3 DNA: TGTGCCAGCAGCCCCGACTCCCTGAGACAGTACTTC
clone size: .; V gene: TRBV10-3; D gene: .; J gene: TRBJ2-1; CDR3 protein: CAISVWRQSYNEQFF; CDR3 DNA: TGTGCCATCAGTGTATGGCGACAGAGCTACAATGAGCAGTTCTTC
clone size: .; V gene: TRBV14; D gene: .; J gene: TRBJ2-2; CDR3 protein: CASSQDWASGELFF; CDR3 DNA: TGTGCCAGCAGCCAAGATTGGGCGAGCGGGGAGCTGTTTTTT
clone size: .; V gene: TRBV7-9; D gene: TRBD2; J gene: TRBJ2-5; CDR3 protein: CASSDLIGLAGGPGETQYF; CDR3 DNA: TGTGCCAGCAGCGACCTTATCGGACTAGCGGGAGGGCCGGGAGAGACCCAGTACTTC